A single sample is the source of the 22 T cell receptor beta chains below, sequenced in a study of T-cell memory formation after mild COVID-19. From the 5' RACE reads, TCRdb called clonotypes with MiXCR, one entry per CDR3 protein. The table lists roughly 510,000 distinct CDR3 sequences, 17% of them singletons. Sequenced input: PBMCs or a T cell subset sorted from them (not recorded which). The source is an adult woman who had mild COVID-19 (a few samples of this study predate the infection). Cell type and time point are not known.

The J gene is TRBJ2-1, the V gene TRBV6-2 or TRBV6-3; 9 nucleotides line up with TRBD1. The CDR3 runs to 15 residues. From germline, CDR1 is MNHEY and CDR2 SVGEGT. The V segment lost 5 bases and the J segment 8 bases; nucleotides outside the gene matches: 10. The CDR3 nucleotides read TGTGCCAGCAGTCACCTCGGACAGGGGTTACATGAGCAGTTCTTC. This sequence encodes CASSHLGQGLHEQFF.

This clonotype was observed a handful of times. V usage is TRBV5-1 and J usage is TRBJ2-5, with D hard to call. The CDR3 contains 14 residues. Trimming pared 4 bases from V and 2 bases from J, leaving 12 bases between. Germline V gene lookup returns CDR1 SGHRS and CDR2 YFSETQ. The CDR3 bases are TGCGCCAGCAGCGGGCACTCGAGACAAGAGACCCAGTACTTC. Amino acids: CASSGHSRQETQYF.

This clonotype has only a few counts. This chain links TRBV7-9 with TRBJ2-3; TRBD1 matches at 9 bases. The CDR3 is 16 amino acids. CDR1 is SEHNR, CDR2 FQNEAQ, per germline (reference sequence). V lost 3 bases to trimming and J lost 5 bases; unmatched junction nucleotides: 9. CDR3 in amino acids: CASSLWDRELQDTQYF. In DNA, the CDR3 is TGTGCCAGCAGCTTGTGGGACAGGGAACTTCAAGATACGCAGTATTTT.

The rearrangement joins TRBV9 to TRBJ2-5; TRBD1 might be the D (5 bases). Per germline, CDR1 SGDLS and CDR2 YYNGEE. This CDR3 has 17 residues. The germline V and J ends were trimmed by 3 bases and 5 bases, with 23 bases remaining between them. CDR3 residues: CASSDPLGQGLVETQYF. CDR3 nucleotide sequence: TGTGCCAGCAGCGACCCCCTAGGGCAGGGCTTGGTGGAGACCCAGTACTTC.

The V gene is TRBV9, the J gene TRBJ2-1; TRBD1 aligns across 10 bases. V shed 3 bases and J 10 bases; nucleotides not matched to a gene: 10. The CDR3 is 15 amino acids. Germline loops: CDR1 SGDLS, CDR2 YYNGEE. The CDR3 bases are TGTGCCAGCAGCGGGAGAGGACAGGGGGGACACGAGCAGTTCTTC. Its protein product is CASSGRGQGGHEQFF.

The rearrangement links TRBV5-1 to TRBJ2-7; 12 bases are shared with TRBD2. CDR3 length equals 20 residues. Germline V gene lookup returns CDR1 SGHRS and CDR2 YFSETQ. J lost 1 base, V lost 3 bases, and 17 bases had no gene match. The CDR3 region has the DNA TGCGCCAGCAGCTCCGGCGGCCTAGCGGGAGGGCCCTTAGCTTCCTACGAGCAGTACTTC. Its translation is CASSSGGLAGGPLASYEQYF.

The J gene is TRBJ1-3, the V gene TRBV5-6; tentative D call: TRBD1 (5 bases). V was shortened by 2 bases and J by 0 bases, with 9 bases between the two germline ends. The CDR3 has 15 residues. The germline V gene has CDR1 SGHDT and CDR2 YYEEEE. CDR3: CASSFPGASGNTIYF. The DNA for the CDR3 is TGTGCCAGCAGCTTCCCCGGGGCCTCTGGAAACACCATATATTTT. The complete variable domain, with remaining parts taken from reference TRBV5-6 and TRBJ1-3, reads DAGVTQSPTHLIKTRGQQVTLRCSPKSGHDTVSWYQQALGQGPQFIFQYYEEEERQRGNFPDRFSGHQFPNYSSELNVNALLLGDSALYLCASSFPGASGNTIYFGEGSWLTVV.

The genes are TRBV20-1 and TRBJ2-1; perhaps TRBD1 as D (6 bases). Germline CDR1 DFQATT, CDR2 SNEGSKA (reference sequence). V dropped 4 bases and J dropped 4 bases, with 11 bases sitting between them. The CDR3 runs to 13 residues. This CDR3 is CSAISGDYNEQFF. CDR3 in DNA: TGCAGTGCTATATCAGGGGATTACAATGAGCAGTTCTTC.

The V and J genes are TRBV12-3 or TRBV12-4 and TRBJ1-3; tentative D call: TRBD1 (5 bases). CDR3 size: 15 residues. Trimming pared 7 bases from V and 0 bases from J, leaving 13 bases between. The CDR3 region is CASTPGGVSGNTIYF. The CDR3 DNA follows: TGTGCCAGCACCCCGGGAGGGGTCTCTGGAAACACCATATATTTT.

This clonotype has only a few counts. The chain joins TRBV6-5 to TRBJ2-3, with TRBD2 matching over 10 bases. With V trimmed by 5 bases and J by 4 bases, 6 bases remained unmatched. The CDR3 consists of 15 residues. Germline values: CDR1 MNHEY, CDR2 SVGAGI. The CDR3 sequence is CASSHTSGEADTQYF. As DNA, the CDR3 is TGTGCCAGCAGTCATACTAGCGGGGAGGCAGATACGCAGTATTTT.

The chain joins TRBV6-5 to TRBJ1-2; D might be TRBD1 (5 bases). Trimming took 4 bases from V and 3 from J, leaving 21 bases between them. This CDR3 comprises 17 residues. CDR1 is MNHEY, CDR2 SVGAGI, per germline. The CDR3 region is CASSSPSALGGYYGYTF. The CDR3 DNA follows: TGTGCCAGCAGTTCCCCCTCGGCCCTCGGGGGTTACTATGGCTACACCTTC.

The chain carries TRBV7-9 and TRBJ2-5, with 9 bases matching TRBD1. Per germline, CDR1 SEHNR and CDR2 FQNEAQ (reference sequence). V dropped 5 bases and J dropped 4; count of bases not matched to a gene: 5. CDR3 size: 14 residues. CDR3 sequence reads: CASSHQTGGETQYF. CDR3 nucleotide sequence: TGTGCCAGCAGCCATCAGACAGGGGGAGAGACCCAGTACTTC.

This clonotype was observed a few times. V gene TRBV7-4 combines with J gene TRBJ2-7; 14 nucleotides align to TRBD2. The trim removed 5 bases at V and 3 bases at J, leaving 3 bases unmatched. The germline gives CDR1 SGHVT, CDR2 SQSDAQ. The length of the CDR3 is 15 residues. The chain's CDR3 is CASSIGTSGSYEQYF. The CDR3, as DNA: TGTGCCAGCAGCATCGGGACTAGCGGGAGCTACGAGCAGTACTTC.

The V gene is TRBV6-2 or TRBV6-3, the J gene TRBJ2-5; 9 bases align to TRBD2. Germline values: CDR1 MNHEY, CDR2 SVGEGT. V dropped 6 bases and J dropped 5; count of bases not matched to a gene: 10. The CDR3 covers 15 residues. CDR3 protein: CASSNLAGEWETQYF. The CDR3 DNA sequence: TGTGCCAGCAGCAATTTAGCGGGAGAATGGGAGACCCAGTACTTC.

The V gene is TRBV4-3, the J gene TRBJ1-6; the match to TRBD1 covers 7 bases. Germline V CDR1 and CDR2: LGHNA, YSLEER. With V trimmed by 4 bases and J by 6 bases, 15 bases remained unmatched. This CDR3 spans 18 amino acids. CDR3 bases: TGCGCCAGCAGCCCCCACATGGACCGGGACAGCCCTAATTCACCCCTCCACTTT. Its translation: CASSPHMDRDSPNSPLHF.

The chain combines TRBV7-9 with TRBJ1-6, with D unclear. Germline values: CDR1 SEHNR, CDR2 FQNEAQ (reference sequence). CDR3 length: 15 residues. Deletions cut 3 bases from V and 9 bases from J, with 15 bases between. CDR3 bases: TGTGCCAGCAGCTTGGGTCCAGCCAGGTCTTCACCCCTCCACTTT. Its translation: CASSLGPARSSPLHF.

In its sample, this clonotype was seen a few times. This sequence joins TRBV4-3 and TRBJ2-7; 12 positions agree with TRBD2. The CDR3 is made up of 15 amino acids. Germline V gives CDR1 LGHNA, CDR2 YSLEER. After removal of 2 bases from V and 3 bases from J, the junction contained 2 bases not matched to a gene. In DNA form, the CDR3 reads TGCGCCAGCAGCCAACGACTAGCGGGAGTCTACGAGCAGTACTTC. It yields the protein CASSQRLAGVYEQYF.

The chain's CDR3 is CATQSGGGDNSPLHF. In DNA, the CDR3 is TGTGCCACCCAATCAGGGGGCGGTGACAATTCACCCCTCCACTTT. The rearrangement uses TRBV12-3 or TRBV12-4 and TRBJ1-6; 8 bases align to TRBD1. The CDR3 is 15 residues long. V lost 10 bases and J lost 7; bases outside the gene matches: 12.

This clonotype was seen a few times. A read error may account for a junction end that differs from germline. The gene calls are TRBV12-3 or TRBV12-4 and TRBJ2-3; 14 nucleotides match TRBD2. The CDR3 has 17 residues. As DNA, the CDR3 is TGTGCCAGCAGCTTAGGACTAGCGGGGGGCAGGACAGATACGCAGTATTTT. Amino acid sequence: CASSLGLAGGRTDTQYF.

This clonotype was recorded once. The chain carries TRBV6-2 or TRBV6-3 and TRBJ2-1; 10 bases are a match to TRBD2. CDR1 is MNHEY and CDR2 is SVGEGT in the germline V gene. The CDR3 is 14 residues long. The V gene end was trimmed by 2 bases and the J gene end by 9 bases; junction bases not matched to a gene: 4. DNA for the CDR3: TGTGCCAGCAGTTACCAAGCGGGAGGGGCTGAGCAGTTCTTC. Protein sequence: CASSYQAGGAEQFF.

The rearrangement uses TRBV7-2 and TRBJ1-2; D is unclear. The V end lost 0 bases, the J end lost 3 bases, and 8 bases lay between the germline ends. This CDR3 is built from 14 residues. Germline CDR1 and CDR2: SGHTA and FQGNSA. The CDR3 DNA sequence: TGTGCCAGCAGCTTAGCGTTGGAGTACTATGGCTACACCTTC. The encoded protein is CASSLALEYYGYTF. The full variable domain, its missing parts supplied by reference TRBV7-2 and TRBJ1-2, is GAGVSQSPSNKVTEKGKDVELRCDPISGHTALYWYRQSLGQGLEFLIYFQGNSAPDKSGLPSDRFSAERTGGSVSTLTIQRTQQEDSAVYLCASSLALEYYGYTFGSGTRLTVV.

This chain joins TRBV20-1 and TRBJ2-1; 15 bases match TRBD2. The germline CDR1 and CDR2 sequences are DFQATT and SNEGSKA (reference sequence). V gave up 6 bases and J gave up 10 bases; unmatched junction bases: 10. This CDR3 region has 15 residues. The CDR3 region is CSAPGTSGGYLEQFF. The CDR3 nucleotides are TGCAGTGCCCCAGGGACTAGCGGGGGGTATTTGGAGCAGTTCTTC.